The 30 T cell receptor beta chains reported below all come from one sample, sequenced in a study of blood T cell repertoires in COVID-19. TCRdb's copy holds only in-frame clones and misses some; the assay was immunoSEQ multiplex PCR. The sample consists of under 40,000 clones, more than 70% of them appearing once. Sequenced input: peripheral blood. These receptors originate from a man aged 65 to 79 with active COVID-19.

The chain is built from TRBV29-1 and TRBJ1-1; maybe TRBD1 (6 bases). V lost 7 bases, J lost 4 bases, and 7 bases lay in between. This CDR3 region has 10 residues. CDR1 is SQVTM, CDR2 ANQGSEA, per germline. The CDR3 sequence: CSATGTEAFF. CDR3 in DNA: TGCAGCGCGACAGGCACTGAAGCTTTCTTT.

The chain is built from TRBV3-1 (or the pseudogene TRBV3-2) and TRBJ2-7; D not certain. CDR3 length equals 15 residues. The germline V gene encodes CDR1 LGHDT and CDR2 YNNKEL (reference sequence). The ends were cut back, 0 bases at V and 4 bases at J, with 13 bases in the middle. The CDR3 coding sequence is TGTGCCAGCAGCCAAGACAACACCCAGTCTTACGAGCAGTACTTC. Amino acids: CASSQDNTQSYEQYF.

The V call is TRBV5-1, the J call TRBJ2-7, with TRBD1 as a possible D gene (6 bases). CDR1 is SGHRS and CDR2 is YFSETQ in the germline V gene. CDR3 size: 19 residues. V dropped 3 bases and J dropped 2 bases, with 27 bases sitting between them. CDR3 sequence (DNA): TGCGCCAGCAGCTCAGCGACAGGAGTCCGAGTTAGGGACGCCTACGAGCAGTACTTC. The encoded protein is CASSSATGVRVRDAYEQYF. Combining the CDR3 with reference TRBV5-1 and TRBJ2-7 gives the whole variable domain KAGVTQTPRYLIKTRGQQVTLSCSPISGHRSVSWYQQTPGQGLQFLFEYFSETQRNKGNFPGRFSGRQFSNSRSEMNVSTLELGDSALYLCASSSATGVRVRDAYEQYFGPGTRLTVT.

This rearrangement joins TRBV5-1 to TRBJ2-1; D is possibly TRBD2 (5 bases). The CDR3 totals 15 residues. The V gene lost 6 bases and the J gene lost 4 bases, with 17 bases spanning the gap. The V gene's germline CDR1 is SGHRS and CDR2 YFSETQ. Here the CDR3 reads CASTYAGGRYNEQFF. CDR3 DNA sequence: TGCGCCAGCACTTATGCGGGCGGAAGATACAATGAGCAGTTCTTC.

The chain recombines TRBV5-4 with TRBJ2-1, with 10 nucleotides matching TRBD1. J was trimmed by 6 bases and V by 3 bases; bases with no gene match: 0. Per the germline V gene, CDR1 is SGHNT and CDR2 is YYREEE (reference sequence). The CDR3 runs 13 residues. The CDR3 DNA is TGTGCCAGCAGCTGGGACAGGGGCAATGAGCAGTTCTTC. Translating it yields CASSWDRGNEQFF.

The CDR3 DNA follows: TGTGCCAGCAGCGTAGGGGGGACAGCTAACTATGGCTACACCTTC. Protein product: CASSVGGTANYGYTF. The rearrangement links TRBV9 to TRBJ1-2; 7 bases are a match to TRBD1. The CDR3 covers 15 residues. Germline lookup yields CDR1 SGDLS and CDR2 YYNGEE. The ends lost 0 bases at V and 0 bases at J; junction bases unmatched: 2. The variable domain in full, with the rest retrieved from reference TRBV9 and TRBJ1-2, is DSGVTQTPKHLITATGQRVTLRCSPRSGDLSVYWYQQSLDQGLQFLIQYYNGEERAKGNILERFSAQQFPDLHSELNLSSLELGDSALYFCASSVGGTANYGYTFGSGTRLTVV.

This clone was counted once. The rearrangement uses TRBV12-3 or TRBV12-4 and TRBJ1-3; D remains unclear. Trimming cost V 7 bases and J 2 bases, with 9 bases left between them. The CDR3 is 13 amino acids. Here the CDR3 reads CASKASAGNTIYF. DNA of the CDR3: TGTGCCAGCAAAGCCTCCGCTGGAAACACCATATATTTT.

The J gene is TRBJ1-3, the V gene TRBV2, with 7 bases fitting TRBD1. Germline CDR1 and CDR2: SNHLY and FYNNEI. The J segment lost 2 bases and the V segment lost 5 bases, leaving 6 bases of the junction unmatched. The CDR3 runs to 15 residues. CDR3 nucleotides: TGTGCCAGCAGTACCCAAGGGACAGCTGGAAACACCATATATTTT. Residues: CASSTQGTAGNTIYF.

The chain couples TRBV5-1 to TRBJ2-4, with D uncertain. This CDR3 spans 14 amino acids. The germline V gene has CDR1 SGHRS and CDR2 YFSETQ. The ends were cut back, 0 bases at V and 4 bases at J, with 8 bases in the middle. The CDR3 spells CASSLGQIKNIQYF. CDR3 DNA: TGCGCCAGCAGCTTGGGTCAGATTAAAAACATTCAGTACTTC. The variable domain in full, completed from reference TRBV5-1 and TRBJ2-4, reads KAGVTQTPRYLIKTRGQQVTLSCSPISGHRSVSWYQQTPGQGLQFLFEYFSETQRNKGNFPGRFSGRQFSNSRSEMNVSTLELGDSALYLCASSLGQIKNIQYFGAGTRLSVL.

The V gene is TRBV5-1, the J gene TRBJ2-2, with TRBD2 matching over 8 bases. Looked up from germline, CDR1 is SGHRS and CDR2 is YFSETQ. V dropped 4 bases and J dropped 3; count of bases not matched to a gene: 5. This CDR3 has 15 residues. The CDR3 DNA is TGCGCCAGCAGCCGAGCGGGAGTAGACACCGGGGAGCTGTTTTTT. The encoded protein is CASSRAGVDTGELFF.

This clone was counted a few times. The CDR3 reads CASSSLGQGGRGYTF. The CDR3 nucleotides read TGTGCCAGCAGCTCCCTCGGGCAGGGTGGTAGGGGCTACACCTTC. The chain links TRBV11-2 to TRBJ1-2, with TRBD1 as a possible D gene (5 bases). The V gene lost 4 bases and the J gene lost 8 bases, with 20 bases spanning the gap. The CDR3 runs 15 residues. Germline assignment: CDR1 SGHAT and CDR2 FQNNGV.

The chain links TRBV6-2 or TRBV6-3 to TRBJ2-1; D remains unclear. V was trimmed by 6 bases and J by 4 bases, leaving 10 bases between them. The CDR3 is 13 amino acids. The germline CDR1 and CDR2 sequences are MNHEY and SVGEGT. DNA of the CDR3: TGTGCCAGCAGCCGCGGATTTTACAATGAGCAGTTCTTC. This codes for CASSRGFYNEQFF.

The chain couples TRBV7-3 to TRBJ2-1, with TRBD2 matching over 13 bases. The germline gives CDR1 SGHTA, CDR2 FQGTGA. The CDR3 totals 17 residues. Trimming at V came to 5 bases and at J to 5 bases, leaving 9 bases not matched to a gene. DNA for the CDR3: TGTGCCAGCAGCGGGGGACTAGCGGGATCTTCCCACAATGAGCAGTTCTTC. It translates to CASSGGLAGSSHNEQFF.

The V call is TRBV28, the J call TRBJ1-2, with 9 bases that match TRBD1. CDR3 size: 15 residues. The trim removed 6 bases at V and 9 bases at J, leaving 14 bases unmatched. Germline V gene lookup returns CDR1 MDHEN and CDR2 SYDVKM. The CDR3 reads CASSLIGTGIFSYTF. For the CDR3, the DNA is TGTGCCAGCAGCCTAATCGGGACAGGGATTTTTAGCTACACCTTC.

This clone came up a few times. The chain employs TRBV2 and TRBJ1-2, with 7 bases lining up with TRBD1. After removal of 6 bases from V and 5 bases from J, the junction contained 6 bases not matched to a gene. CDR1 is SNHLY, CDR2 FYNNEI, per germline. This CDR3 is 13 amino acids long. The CDR3 nucleotides read TGTGCCAGCAGAGACAGGGATGTTTATGGCTACACCTTC. Protein: CASRDRDVYGYTF.

J is TRBJ2-1 and V is TRBV7-3; D uncertain. The CDR3 spans 17 residues. CDR1 and CDR2 (germline): SGHTA, FQGTGA. The V end lost 5 bases, the J end lost 0 bases, and 17 bases lay between the germline ends. The chain's CDR3 is CASSPNPSRSSYNEQFF. In nucleotides, the CDR3 is TGTGCCAGCAGCCCAAACCCCTCGCGGAGCTCCTACAATGAGCAGTTCTTC.

The chain links TRBV28 to TRBJ1-6, with TRBD1 matching 11 bases. This CDR3 is built from 14 residues. In germline, CDR1 is MDHEN, CDR2 SYDVKM. The V segment lost 6 bases and the J segment 10 bases; nucleotides outside the gene matches: 5. In nucleotides, the CDR3 is TGTGCCAGCAGGGCCGGGACAGGGGGATCACCCCTCCACTTT. Its translation is CASRAGTGGSPLHF.

The chain recombines TRBV19 with TRBJ2-1; 8 nucleotides line up with TRBD2. Per the germline V gene, CDR1 is LNHDA and CDR2 is SQIVND (reference sequence). The CDR3 sequence is 16 residues long. The trim removed 7 bases at V and 2 bases at J, leaving 10 bases unmatched. CDR3 sequence reads: CASISGQRGTYNEQFF. As DNA, the CDR3 is TGTGCCAGTATATCGGGTCAGCGGGGGACCTACAATGAGCAGTTCTTC.

V and J are TRBV19 and TRBJ2-1; 10 nucleotides line up with TRBD1. Germline loops: CDR1 LNHDA, CDR2 SQIVND (reference sequence). Trimming removed 4 bases from V and 3 bases from J; junction bases left unmatched: 12. The CDR3 totals 18 residues. DNA for the CDR3: TGTGCCAGTAGTAGCCTTCCTGGGACAGGGGCCTTCTACAATGAGCAGTTCTTC. It codes for CASSSLPGTGAFYNEQFF.

The chain recombines TRBV3-1 (or the pseudogene TRBV3-2) with TRBJ1-1; D might be TRBD1 (5 bases). There are 11 residues in the CDR3. The germline V gene has CDR1 LGHDT and CDR2 YNNKEL (reference sequence). Trimming took off 7 bases at V and 6 bases at J, with 9 bases between the two ends. Written as DNA, the CDR3 is TGTGCCAGCATAGGAGGGGCTGAAGCTTTCTTT. Its protein is CASIGGAEAFF.

The chain combines TRBV19 with TRBJ2-3, with a possible D match to TRBD2 (5 bases). There are 17 residues in the CDR3. The V end lost 7 bases, the J end lost 10 bases, and 30 bases lay between the germline ends. The germline V gene encodes CDR1 LNHDA and CDR2 SQIVND (reference sequence). CDR3 sequence (DNA): TGTGCCAGTACCTCCCGGGGAGCTGGGCCCGTATTCGATGCGCAGTATTTT. Translation gives CASTSRGAGPVFDAQYF.

The chain combines TRBV28 with TRBJ1-1; 7 bases are shared with TRBD1. The ends lost 6 bases at V and 1 base at J; junction bases unmatched: 8. The CDR3 is 15 residues long. Germline V gene sequence: CDR1 MDHEN, CDR2 SYDVKM. The CDR3 DNA reads as TGTGCCAGCAGCCTAATGGGACAGACGAACACTGAAGCTTTCTTT. It is translated as CASSLMGQTNTEAFF.

This chain connects TRBV7-9 to TRBJ1-3, with 7 bases lining up with TRBD1. The V and J ends lost 2 bases and 3 bases, in that order; junction bases with no gene match: 4. Per germline, CDR1 SEHNR and CDR2 FQNEAQ (reference sequence). The CDR3 contains 15 residues. For the CDR3, the DNA is TGTGCCAGCAGCTTAAAGGGACAGATTGGAAACACCATATATTTT. Residues: CASSLKGQIGNTIYF.

The gene calls are TRBV10-2 and TRBJ1-5, with a weak D call TRBD1 (5 bases). Trimming removed 3 bases from V and 4 bases from J, with 13 bases in between. CDR3 length: 15 residues. Germline V gene sequence: CDR1 WSHSY, CDR2 SAAADI. CDR3 sequence reads: CASSDPGRRNQPQHF. The DNA for the CDR3 is TGCGCCAGCAGTGATCCAGGGAGGAGGAATCAGCCCCAGCATTTT.

The CDR3 region has the DNA TGTGCCAGCAGCCAATCTAGCGGGGGCTCCTACGAGCAGTACTTC. Translated: CASSQSSGGSYEQYF. The V and J genes are TRBV28 and TRBJ2-7; 10 bases are shared with TRBD2. CDR3 length equals 15 residues. V dropped 6 bases and J dropped 0; count of bases not matched to a gene: 5. The V gene's germline CDR1 is MDHEN and CDR2 SYDVKM.

The chain combines TRBV7-8 with TRBJ1-2; D perhaps matches TRBD1 (5 bases). V was pared by 5 bases and J by 4 bases, with 14 bases between. The CDR3 totals 14 residues. Looked up from germline, CDR1 is SGHVS and CDR2 is FQNEAQ. The CDR3: CASSGEGGAYGYTF. The CDR3 nucleotides are TGTGCCAGCAGCGGAGAGGGAGGGGCCTATGGCTACACCTTC. The full variable domain, with the rest looked up from reference TRBV7-8 and TRBJ1-2, is GAGVSQSPRYKVAKRGQDVALRCDPISGHVSLFWYQQALGQGPEFLTYFQNEAQLDKSGLPSDRFFAERPEGSVSTLKIQRTQQEDSAVYLCASSGEGGAYGYTFGSGTRLTVV.

This clone was found a few times. The rearrangement joins TRBV4-3 to TRBJ2-7, with no clear D. This CDR3 comprises 15 residues. Looked up from germline, CDR1 is LGHNA and CDR2 is YSLEER. With 1 base removed from V and 1 base from J, the gap between germline ends came to 11 bases. The CDR3 DNA follows: TGCGCCAGCAGCCAAGGACTTTCGGATTCCTACGAGCAGTACTTC. Protein product: CASSQGLSDSYEQYF.

V and J are TRBV28 and TRBJ1-4; 11 bases match TRBD1. This CDR3 has 15 residues. V gave up 7 bases and J gave up 8 bases; unmatched junction bases: 9. CDR1 and CDR2 (germline): MDHEN, SYDVKM. In nucleotides, the CDR3 is TGTGCCAGCACTCTGAGGGGACAGGGGGGCGAAAAACTGTTTTTT. Translating gives CASTLRGQGGEKLFF.

This clone was detected a few times. The V call is TRBV20-1, the J call TRBJ2-7, with TRBD1 as a possible D gene (8 bases). The CDR3 consists of 14 residues. V was shortened by 3 bases and J by 6 bases, with 18 bases between the two germline ends. The germline V gene encodes CDR1 DFQATT and CDR2 SNEGSKA (reference sequence). The CDR3 nucleotides read TGCAGTGCTAGTAAAGGACAGGGAGGGCGCGAGCAGTACTTC. Translation gives CSASKGQGGREQYF.

The V gene is TRBV27, the J gene TRBJ1-5, with 8 bases identical to TRBD1. The CDR3 covers 14 residues. The germline gives CDR1 MNHEY, CDR2 SMNVEV (reference sequence). J gave up 6 bases and V 5 bases, and 6 bases lay outside the gene matches. CDR3 coding DNA: TGTGCCAGCAGTCTAGGACAGGGAGGTCAGCCCCAGCATTTT. This translates into CASSLGQGGQPQHF.